This T cell receptor beta chain comes out of a study of CD8 T cells in Susac syndrome. With random hexamers, reverse transcription was performed on about 0.5 to 1 ug of RNA. One entry per CDR3 protein, called by TCRdb with MiXCR from the immunoSEQ multiplex PCR reads. The data contain 100,000 to 150,000 distinct CDR3 sequences, 90% to 95% of them singletons. This clonotype was recorded once. The receptor was derived from a human donor in good health. The sequenced material came from CD4+ T cells from PBMCs.

CDR3 sequence (DNA): TGTGCCAGCAGCCAAGAGATGGGCTATGGCTACACCTTC. Protein: CASSQEMGYGYTF. The chain links TRBV3-1 to TRBJ1-2, with no clear D. Trimming stripped 0 bases from V and 4 bases from J, with 6 bases between. Germline CDR1 reads LGHDT; CDR2 reads YNNKEL (reference sequence). CDR3 size: 13 residues.